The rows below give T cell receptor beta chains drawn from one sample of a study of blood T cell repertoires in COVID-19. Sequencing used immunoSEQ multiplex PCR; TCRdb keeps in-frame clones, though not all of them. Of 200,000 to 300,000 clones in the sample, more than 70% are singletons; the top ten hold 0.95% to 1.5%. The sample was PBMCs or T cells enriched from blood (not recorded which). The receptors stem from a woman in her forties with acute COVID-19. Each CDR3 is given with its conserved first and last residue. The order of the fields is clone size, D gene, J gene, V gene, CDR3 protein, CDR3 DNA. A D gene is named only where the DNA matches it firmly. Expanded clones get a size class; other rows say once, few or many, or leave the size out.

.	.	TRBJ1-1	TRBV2	CASSDWQGLAFF	TGTGCCAGCAGTGACTGGCAGGGGCTGGCTTTCTTT
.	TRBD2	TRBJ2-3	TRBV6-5	CASSTGTSGTDTQYF	TGTGCCAGCAGTACCGGGACTAGCGGCACAGATACGCAGTATTTT
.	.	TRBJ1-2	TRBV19	CASSLTGFGYTF	TGTGCCAGTAGTTTAACAGGGTTTGGCTACACCTTC
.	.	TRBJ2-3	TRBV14	CASSLIAVPDTQYF	TGTGCCAGCAGCCTAATAGCGGTTCCAGATACGCAGTATTTT
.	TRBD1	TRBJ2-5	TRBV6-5	CASRYTGVKTQYF	TGTGCCAGCAGATACACAGGGGTGAAGACCCAGTACTTC
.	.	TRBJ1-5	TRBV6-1	CASSEVYNQPQHF	TGTGCCAGCAGTGAAGTGTACAATCAGCCCCAGCATTTT
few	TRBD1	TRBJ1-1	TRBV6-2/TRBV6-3	CASSYVTGVNTEAFF	TGTGCCAGCAGTTACGTAACAGGGGTTAACACTGAAGCTTTCTTT
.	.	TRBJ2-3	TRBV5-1	CASSLLLYETGPNTQYF	TGCGCCAGCAGCTTGTTGCTCTACGAGACAGGACCTAATACGCAGTATTTT
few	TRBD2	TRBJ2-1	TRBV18	CASSPNLIELAQNNEQFF	TGTGCCAGCTCACCCAACTTAATTGAACTAGCGCAAAACAATGAGCAGTTCTTC
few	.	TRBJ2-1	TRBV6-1	CASSEPAGWNEQFF	TGTGCCAGCAGTGAACCGGCGGGATGGAATGAGCAGTTCTTC
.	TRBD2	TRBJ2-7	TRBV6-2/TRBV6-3	CASSPRRAGVHSYEQYF	TGTGCCAGCAGTCCCCGAAGGGCGGGAGTCCACTCCTACGAGCAGTACTTC
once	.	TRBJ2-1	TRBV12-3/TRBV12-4	CASSSESDNEQFF	TGTGCCAGTTCATCCGAATCGGACAATGAGCAGTTCTTC
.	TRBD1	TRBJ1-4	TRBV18	CASSLRDGTGEKLFF	TGTGCCAGCTCGCTTCGTGACGGGACAGGGGAAAAACTGTTTTTT
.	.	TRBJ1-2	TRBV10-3	CAISPHRNGYTF	TGTGCCATCAGTCCACACAGGAATGGCTACACCTTC